A single sample gave rise to the 20 T cell receptor beta chains below, sequenced in a study of blood T cell repertoires in COVID-19. This table comes from immunoSEQ multiplex PCR, and its TCRdb copy is limited to in-frame clones, with some not included. The table has 80,000 to 100,000 clones, around 87% seen once. The sequenced sample was peripheral blood. These receptors all stem from a human donor in a cohort sampled during active COVID-19.

V is TRBV4-3 and J is TRBJ2-4; 8 bases map to TRBD2. The CDR3 totals 18 residues. The ends lost 3 bases at V and 6 bases at J; junction bases unmatched: 16. Germline values: CDR1 LGHNA, CDR2 YSLEER. This CDR3 reads CASSQFPGGEGTRNIQYF. The CDR3, as DNA: TGCGCCAGCAGCCAGTTTCCCGGGGGGGAAGGCACTAGAAACATTCAGTACTTC.

The chain uses TRBV28 and TRBJ2-6; D is unclear. CDR1 and CDR2 from the germline V gene are MDHEN and SYDVKM. This CDR3 has 16 residues. The V end lost 5 bases, the J end lost 0 bases, and 11 bases lay between the germline ends. For the CDR3, the DNA is TGTGCCAGCAGTCCCACTCTGCCCTCTGGGGCCAACGTCCTGACTTTC. It yields the protein CASSPTLPSGANVLTF. Full variable domain (missing parts from reference TRBV28 and TRBJ2-6): DVKVTQSSRYLVKRTGEKVFLECVQDMDHENMFWYRQDPGLGLRLIYFSYDVKMKEKGDIPEGYSVSREKKERFSLILESASTNQTSMYLCASSPTLPSGANVLTFGAGSRLTVL.

The gene calls are TRBV6-5 and TRBJ2-5; TRBD2 matches at 14 bases. With 11 bases clipped from V and 10 bases from J, the junction kept 9 bases outside the gene matches. CDR1 is MNHEY and CDR2 is SVGAGI in the germline V gene. CDR3 length: 13 residues. CDR3 in DNA: TGTGCCGGTCGGGGACTAGCGGGAGTGGGCCAGTACTTC. Translating gives CAGRGLAGVGQYF.

This chain links TRBV19 with TRBJ1-2; the D gene is possibly TRBD1 (5 bases). Germline loops: CDR1 LNHDA, CDR2 SQIVND (reference sequence). This CDR3 comprises 16 residues. V shed 9 bases and J shed 0 bases, with 20 bases lying between them. The CDR3 reads CASQGAGRWTNYGYTF. Here the CDR3 DNA reads TGTGCCAGCCAAGGGGCAGGGCGGTGGACTAACTATGGCTACACCTTC.

The J gene is TRBJ2-7, the V gene TRBV27, with a weak D call TRBD2 (6 bases). The CDR3 totals 15 residues. The V gene's germline CDR1 is MNHEY and CDR2 SMNVEV (reference sequence). Trimming removed 6 bases from V and 4 bases from J, with 19 bases in between. CDR3 coding DNA: TGTGCCAGCAGCCGTAGGCCGGGACTGGCATACGAGCAGTACTTC. Its translation is CASSRRPGLAYEQYF.

This chain links TRBV4-2 with TRBJ1-5; 8 bases match TRBD1. Germline trimming cut 1 base from V and 2 bases from J; bases unmatched to any gene: 7. The germline V gene encodes CDR1 LGHNA and CDR2 YNFKEQ. The CDR3 has 17 amino acids. The CDR3 loop is CASSQVGDRPGNQPQHF. CDR3 sequence (DNA): TGTGCCAGCAGCCAAGTTGGGGACAGGCCGGGCAATCAGCCCCAGCATTTT.

This sequence joins TRBV6-4 and TRBJ1-2; weak D call: TRBD1 (6 bases). Trimming pared 6 bases from V and 5 bases from J, leaving 16 bases between. CDR1 and CDR2 (germline): MRHNA, SNTAGT. The CDR3 totals 14 residues. CDR3 nucleotide sequence: TGTGCCAGCAGCCGGGACACTTCGGGGTATGGCTACACCTTC. This encodes CASSRDTSGYGYTF.

The chain joins TRBV9 to TRBJ2-2; 13 bases line up with TRBD2. The CDR3 has 18 amino acids. Germline V gene sequence: CDR1 SGDLS, CDR2 YYNGEE. With 4 bases clipped from V and 0 bases from J, the junction kept 6 bases outside the gene matches. CDR3 region: CASSYRTSGGTNTGELFF. As DNA, the CDR3 is TGTGCCAGCAGCTACCGGACTAGCGGGGGTACGAACACCGGGGAGCTGTTTTTT.

The rearrangement links TRBV6-1 to TRBJ2-5; 12 nucleotides align to TRBD2. CDR1 is MNHNS and CDR2 is SASEGT in the germline V gene. This CDR3 has 18 residues. V lost 0 bases and J lost 2; bases outside the gene matches: 7. The CDR3 region has the DNA TGTGCCAGCAGTGAAGCTGCTAGCGGGAGGGGTTTACAAGAGACCCAGTACTTC. Amino acid sequence: CASSEAASGRGLQETQYF.

J is TRBJ2-5 and V is TRBV7-2; D might be TRBD2 (5 bases). This CDR3 contains 15 residues. The germline CDR1 and CDR2 sequences are SGHTA and FQGNSA. Trimming shortened V by 7 bases and J by 2 bases, and 17 bases separated the two germline ends. CDR3 amino acids: CASNQDGRVQETQYF. For the CDR3, the DNA is TGTGCCAGCAACCAAGATGGGAGAGTGCAAGAGACCCAGTACTTC.

CDR3 coding DNA: TGTGCCAGCAGCTTGCGACAGGGATCCTACGAGCAGTACTTC. It specifies CASSLRQGSYEQYF. The chain uses TRBV7-9 and TRBJ2-7, with 7 bases aligning to TRBD1. Trimming at V came to 3 bases and at J to 1 base, leaving 3 bases not matched to a gene. The CDR3 has 14 amino acids. The germline V gene encodes CDR1 SEHNR and CDR2 FQNEAQ (reference sequence).

V is TRBV19 and J is TRBJ2-1; 7 bases are shared with TRBD2. This CDR3 contains 17 residues. Unmatched junction bases numbered 13, after V lost 1 base and J lost 7 bases. From germline, CDR1 is LNHDA and CDR2 SQIVND (reference sequence). The CDR3 bases are TGTGCCAGTAGTATAGGTGCCGGAGGGGAGGGCCGAAATGAGCAGTTCTTC. Translated, it gives CASSIGAGGEGRNEQFF.

This clone was seen more than once but under ten times. The chain links TRBV12-3 or TRBV12-4 to TRBJ1-2; 8 bases match TRBD1. The V gene end was trimmed by 8 bases and the J gene end by 8 bases; junction bases not matched to a gene: 10. CDR3 length: 13 residues. The CDR3 coding sequence is TGTGCCAGCTACCTGGGGGCAGGGGGCGGCTACACCTTC. Translated: CASYLGAGGGYTF.

This chain joins TRBV27 and TRBJ2-7, with 7 bases fitting TRBD2. This CDR3 is built from 14 residues. Per germline, CDR1 MNHEY and CDR2 SMNVEV (reference sequence). Losses at the gene ends were 4 bases for V and 3 bases for J; bases not matched to a gene: 6. The CDR3 DNA reads as TGTGCCAGCAGTTCAACTAGCGCTGGCTACGAGCAGTACTTC. It encodes CASSSTSAGYEQYF.

The sample holds one count of this clone. The rearrangement joins TRBV18 to TRBJ2-3; 11 nucleotides line up with TRBD2. CDR3 length: 15 amino acids. The V gene's germline CDR1 is KGHSH and CDR2 LQKENI. V was clipped by 3 bases and J by 1 base; unmatched bases: 0. The CDR3 loop is CASSPGLAGTDTQYF. As DNA, the CDR3 is TGTGCCAGCTCACCGGGACTAGCGGGCACAGATACGCAGTATTTT.

The chain couples TRBV11-1 to TRBJ2-3; 10 positions match TRBD2. With 5 bases clipped from V and 3 bases from J, the junction kept 5 bases outside the gene matches. Germline-derived CDR1 and CDR2 are SGHAT and FQDESV (reference sequence). The CDR3 runs to 15 residues. The CDR3 sequence: CASSPFSGRTDTQYF. DNA of the CDR3: TGTGCCAGCAGCCCCTTTAGCGGGAGGACAGATACGCAGTATTTT.

The genes are TRBV5-8 and TRBJ1-1; a weak D match, TRBD1 (5 bases). Germline-derived CDR1 and CDR2 are SGHTS and YDEGEE. V dropped 0 bases and J dropped 4 bases, with 16 bases sitting between them. CDR3 length: 16 amino acids. The CDR3 sequence: CASSLEATYQGTEAFF. The CDR3 coding sequence is TGTGCCAGCAGCTTGGAGGCCACCTACCAGGGCACTGAAGCTTTCTTT.

The chain employs TRBV6-5 and TRBJ1-1, with unresolved D. Deletions cut 6 bases from V and 1 base from J, with 12 bases between. CDR1 is MNHEY, CDR2 SVGAGI, per germline. The CDR3 is 14 residues long. CDR3 in DNA: TGTGCCAGCAGGGCCGGGTCCCGGAACACTGAAGCTTTCTTT. As protein: CASRAGSRNTEAFF.

In its sample, this clone was seen once. The chain carries TRBV6-5 and TRBJ2-2; tentative D call: TRBD2 (5 bases). The CDR3 has 13 amino acids. The germline CDR1 and CDR2 sequences are MNHEY and SVGAGI. V lost 7 bases and J lost 6, with 12 bases in between. The CDR3, as DNA: TGTGCCAGCACCCTAGCTGGAGCCGGGGAGCTGTTTTTT. It encodes CASTLAGAGELFF.

The DNA for the CDR3 is TGCAGCGTTCGACTAGCGGGCTACAATGAGCAGTTCTTC. Translated, it gives CSVRLAGYNEQFF. V gene TRBV29-1 combines with J gene TRBJ2-1; the match to TRBD2 covers 10 bases. The CDR3 spans 13 residues. The germline CDR1 and CDR2 sequences are SQVTM and ANQGSEA. V was pared by 5 bases and J by 3 bases, with 1 base of the junction left unmatched.